This TCR beta chain was sequenced in a study of blood T cell repertoires in COVID-19 (dated by TCRdb to 2020 to 2021). A note on the overall study: For ImmuneRACE Cohort 3, a participant was defined as recovered based on two consecutive negative NP/OP PCR tests, clearance by a healthcare professional, or resolution of symptoms. The material from the prospective study consisted of cDNA or gDNA derived from T cells, B-cell-depleted T cells, or PBMCs. Subjects who had been exposed to COVID-19, were actively infected with it, or had recovered from it provided the deeply sampled blood TCRbeta repertoires that made up the dataset. Samples came from the ongoing ImmuneRACE study (first 160 participants) plus 1,254 subjects from 6 global collaborators. The repertoires were released in a freely available public database meant as a resource for research on the immune response to SARS-CoV-2. Where available, HLA class I and class II types were obtained from metadata supplied by the sample provider rather than from assay-based typing. Collaborator samples came from the United States, Italy and Spain and covered acute and convalescent phases of COVID-19. The sample metadata nearly always contained a de-identified subject ID, COVID-19 status, age in years and sex.

On this clone itself: Its binding antigen is unknown. Base qualities were left out, and no much larger clone turns up one base away.

The immunoSEQ Assay, a bias-controlled multiplex PCR, was used to amplify TCRbeta CDR3 regions from genomic DNA. In the original analysis: The number of nucleated cells in each sample was estimated by amplification of reference gene primers within the assay. Sequence reads were collapsed and filtered to measure the absolute abundance of every unique TCRbeta CDR3 rearrangement. Productive Simpson clonality was computed per sample as the square root of Simpson's diversity index over productive rearrangements. In its TCRdb copy, this immuneACCESS table keeps in-frame sequences only and misses some clones. Where compared with another copy, unresolved V genes explain less than half of these, and the others have no known cause. That table is the source of V, J and clone size, and D and trimming were worked out from the DNA. In this sample the table shows about 210,000 clones, around 86% of which occur a single time. Of the sample, roughly 25% falls within the top ten clones.

In the prospective study, participants were about 18 to 90 years old, resided in 24 geographic areas of the United States, and were enrolled through a virtual design. To assign participants to cohorts, the prospective study relied on clinical history that participants themselves reported in a screening survey and a study questionnaire. In the prospective study, whole blood, serum and a nasopharyngeal or oropharyngeal swab were collected from each participant by mobile phlebotomists. Over an approximately 2-month period, participants in the prospective study had the option of providing additional blood draws and questionnaires. Before DNA extraction, prospective study blood samples were shipped either frozen or at room temperature. The CDR3 covers 14 residues, taking in both the cysteine and the phenylalanine. Left in the record is the CDR3 DNA by itself, 42 bases read in frame from the first base. Cut back by 8 bases and 5 bases, the V and J ends lie 15 bases apart. The CDR1 and CDR2 encoded by the germline V gene (reference sequence) are LNHDA and SQIVND.

Results and caveats for the whole study, not just this receptor: How much clinical and demographic metadata was included differed by source and by participant, and the metadata was provided uncurated.

The sample comprised PBMCs or T cells enriched from blood (not recorded which). The V and J segments used are TRBV19 and TRBJ1-4; perhaps TRBD1 is the D gene, with 5 bases matching. This sequence originates from a woman in her 40s in a cohort exposed to, infected with or recovered from COVID-19 (not recorded which). The CDR3 amino acid sequence is: CASCSQGWNEKLFF. In nucleotides, the sequence is TGTGCCAGTTGCTCCCAGGGCTGGAATGAAAAACTGTTTTTT.